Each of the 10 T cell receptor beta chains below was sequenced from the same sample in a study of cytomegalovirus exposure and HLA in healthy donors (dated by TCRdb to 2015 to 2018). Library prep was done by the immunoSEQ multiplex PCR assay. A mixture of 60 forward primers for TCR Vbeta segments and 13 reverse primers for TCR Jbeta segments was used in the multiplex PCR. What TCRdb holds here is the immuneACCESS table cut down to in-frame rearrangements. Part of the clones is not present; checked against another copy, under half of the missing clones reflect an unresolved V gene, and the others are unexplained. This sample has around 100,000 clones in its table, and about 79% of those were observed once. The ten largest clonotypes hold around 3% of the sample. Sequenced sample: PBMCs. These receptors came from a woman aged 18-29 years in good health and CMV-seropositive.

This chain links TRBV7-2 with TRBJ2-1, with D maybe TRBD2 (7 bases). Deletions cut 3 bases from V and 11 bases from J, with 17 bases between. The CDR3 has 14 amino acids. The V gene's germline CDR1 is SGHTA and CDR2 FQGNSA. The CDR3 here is CASSFTGGRTKQFF. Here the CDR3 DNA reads TGTGCCAGCAGCTTCACCGGGGGGCGGACTAAGCAGTTCTTC.

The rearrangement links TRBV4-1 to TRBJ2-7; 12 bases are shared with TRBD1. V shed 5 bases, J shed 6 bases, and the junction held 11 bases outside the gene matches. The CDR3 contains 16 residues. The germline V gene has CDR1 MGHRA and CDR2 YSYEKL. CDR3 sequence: CASSTMGQGAPTEQYF. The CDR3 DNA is TGCGCCAGCAGCACTATGGGACAGGGGGCGCCAACCGAGCAGTACTTC.

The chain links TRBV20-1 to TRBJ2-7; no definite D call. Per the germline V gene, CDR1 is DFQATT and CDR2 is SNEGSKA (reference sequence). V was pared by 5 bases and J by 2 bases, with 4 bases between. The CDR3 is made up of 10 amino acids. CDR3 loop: CSAFTYEQYF. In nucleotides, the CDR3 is TGCAGTGCTTTTACCTACGAGCAGTACTTC.

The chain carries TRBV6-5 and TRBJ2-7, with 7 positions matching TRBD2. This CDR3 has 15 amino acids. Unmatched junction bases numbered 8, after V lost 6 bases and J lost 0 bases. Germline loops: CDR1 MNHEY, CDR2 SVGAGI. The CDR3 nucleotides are TGTGCCAGCAGCAATCTAGCGGATGTCTCCTACGAGCAGTACTTC. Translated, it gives CASSNLADVSYEQYF.

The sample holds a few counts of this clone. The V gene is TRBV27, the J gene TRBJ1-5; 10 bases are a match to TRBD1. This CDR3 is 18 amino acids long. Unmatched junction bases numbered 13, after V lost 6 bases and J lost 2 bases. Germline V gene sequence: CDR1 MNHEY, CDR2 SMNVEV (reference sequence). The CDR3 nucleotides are TGTGCCAGCAGACCTAGGGGGCGACAGGGGGCCGGCAATCAGCCCCAGCATTTT. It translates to CASRPRGRQGAGNQPQHF.

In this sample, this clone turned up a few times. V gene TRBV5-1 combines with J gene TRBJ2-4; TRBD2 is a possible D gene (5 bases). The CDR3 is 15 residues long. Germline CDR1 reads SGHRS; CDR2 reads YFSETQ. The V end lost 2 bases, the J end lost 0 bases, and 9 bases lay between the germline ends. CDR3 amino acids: CASSLLLGAKNIQYF. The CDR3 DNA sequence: TGCGCCAGCAGCTTACTACTAGGAGCCAAAAACATTCAGTACTTC.

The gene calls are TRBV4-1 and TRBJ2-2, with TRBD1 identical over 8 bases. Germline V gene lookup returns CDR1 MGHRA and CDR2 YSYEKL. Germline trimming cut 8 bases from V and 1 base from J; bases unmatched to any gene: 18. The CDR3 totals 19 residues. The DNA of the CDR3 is TGCGCCAGCCAACCACTATACAACGCCGGGACAGGGAACACCGGGGAGCTGTTTTTT. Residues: CASQPLYNAGTGNTGELFF.

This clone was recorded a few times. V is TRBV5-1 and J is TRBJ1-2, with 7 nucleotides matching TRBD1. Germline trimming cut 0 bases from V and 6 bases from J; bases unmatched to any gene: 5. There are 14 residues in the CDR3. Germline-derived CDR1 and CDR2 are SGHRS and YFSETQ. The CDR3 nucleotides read TGCGCCAGCAGCTTGGGACAGGGAGAGAATGGCTACACCTTC. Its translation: CASSLGQGENGYTF.

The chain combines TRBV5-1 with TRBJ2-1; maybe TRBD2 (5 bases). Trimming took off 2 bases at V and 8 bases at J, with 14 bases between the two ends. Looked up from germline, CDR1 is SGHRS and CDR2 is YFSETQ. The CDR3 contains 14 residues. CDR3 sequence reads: CASSLVGVGDEQFF. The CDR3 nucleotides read TGCGCCAGCAGCTTAGTGGGAGTGGGCGATGAGCAGTTCTTC. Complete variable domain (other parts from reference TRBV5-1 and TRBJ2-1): KAGVTQTPRYLIKTRGQQVTLSCSPISGHRSVSWYQQTPGQGLQFLFEYFSETQRNKGNFPGRFSGRQFSNSRSEMNVSTLELGDSALYLCASSLVGVGDEQFFGPGTRLTVL.

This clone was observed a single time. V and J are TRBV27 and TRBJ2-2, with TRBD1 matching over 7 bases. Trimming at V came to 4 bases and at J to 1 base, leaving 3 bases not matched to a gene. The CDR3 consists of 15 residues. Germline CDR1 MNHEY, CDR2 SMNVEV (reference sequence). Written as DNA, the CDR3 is TGTGCCAGCAGTTCCCGACAGGGGAACACCGGGGAGCTGTTTTTT. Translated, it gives CASSSRQGNTGELFF.